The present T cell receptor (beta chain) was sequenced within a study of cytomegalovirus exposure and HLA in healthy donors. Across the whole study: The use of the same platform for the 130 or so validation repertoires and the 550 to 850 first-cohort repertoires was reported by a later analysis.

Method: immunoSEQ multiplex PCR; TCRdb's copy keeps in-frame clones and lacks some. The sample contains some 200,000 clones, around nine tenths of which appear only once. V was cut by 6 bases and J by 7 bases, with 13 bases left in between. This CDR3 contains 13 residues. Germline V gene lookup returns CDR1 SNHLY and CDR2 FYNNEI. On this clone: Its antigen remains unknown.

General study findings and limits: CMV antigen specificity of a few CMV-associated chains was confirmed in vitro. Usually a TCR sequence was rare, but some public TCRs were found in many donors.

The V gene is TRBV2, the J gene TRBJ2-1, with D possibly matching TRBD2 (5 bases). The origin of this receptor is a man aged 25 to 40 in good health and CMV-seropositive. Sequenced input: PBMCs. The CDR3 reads CASRDTWENEQFF. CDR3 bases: TGTGCCAGCAGAGATACTTGGGAGAATGAGCAGTTCTTC. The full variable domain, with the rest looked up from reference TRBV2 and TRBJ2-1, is EPEVTQTPSHQVTQMGQEVILRCVPISNHLYFYWYRQILGQKVEFLVSFYNNEISEKSEIFDDQFSVERPDGSNFTLKIRSTKLEDSAMYFCASRDTWENEQFFGPGTRLTVL.